This entry concerns a single T cell receptor beta chain. Its binding antigen is unknown. The record has no base qualities; no much larger clone is one base away. The sample belongs to a study of cytomegalovirus exposure and HLA in healthy donors (dated by TCRdb to 2016 to 2017). The study in broad terms: An earlier analysis of more than 550 of the donors reported about 300 Gb of sequence data and roughly 120 million unique TCR beta sequences obtained from around 180 million T cells. Among the roughly 380 genotyped donors, approximately 82% belonged to the genetic ancestry cluster associated with self-reported Caucasian donors. HLA typing included class I and class II loci at four-digit resolution. Besides the first cohort of approximately 710 subjects, a separate validation cohort made up of 120 different subjects was used. Every discovery cohort repertoire had been produced on one sequencing platform. The T cell repertoires of 550 to 850 subjects were profiled by immunosequencing and related to cytomegalovirus serostatus. The study aimed to test whether cataloging public T cell receptors could reveal signatures of past pathogen exposure. In an earlier analysis of over 550 of the donors, high-throughput TCR beta sequencing was used to judge whether each TCR beta V gene segment behaved as functional or pseudogenic. An early release that covered 500 to 800 HLA-typed donors contained 300 to 350 gigabases of sequencing data and tens of millions of unique TCR sequences. The number of typed donors differed by locus: about 620-630 for A, B, C, DRB1 and DQB1; 522 for DQA1; some 610 for DPA1; and some 450 for DPB1. On average, about 240,000 unique TCR beta nucleotide sequences were sequenced per donor among about 400 genotyped donors of the cohort, with roughly a sixth of those sequences being non-productive. Donor age, sex, ethnicity and CMV serostatus were collected together with the repertoire data. Rather than drawing on any new phenotypic data, the later analysis identified candidate immune exposures from TCR beta sequences and the way those sequences occurred across donors. The study combined high-throughput TCR immunosequencing, statistical association of individual TCRs with disease status, and machine learning to predict cytomegalovirus infection status. About 5 DR-DQ haplotypes were handled as single units for association and clustering, since linkage in the cohort was strong. A later analysis re-examined previously published TCR beta repertoires from several hundred donors and added high-resolution HLA genotyping to investigate patterns of TCR occurrence. Genome-wide SNP genotypes for about 55% of the roughly 670 donors were used in a later genetic analysis, which treated that subset as a discovery cohort.

Library construction relied on the immunoSEQ multiplex PCR assay. For the multiplex PCR, a mixture combining 60 forward primers for TCR Vbeta segments and 13 reverse primers for TCR Jbeta segments was used. The CDR3 region of rearranged TCR beta genes was amplified from genomic DNA with a multiplex PCR assay. The Illumina HiSeq System was used to sequence the amplified TCR beta libraries as 87-base-pair reads. The source study handled its data this way. Across the 600 to 700 repertoires, a later analysis counted approximately 75 million unique TCR beta chains, some 11 million of which were shared by at least two donors. A nearest-neighbor algorithm error-corrected the raw reads and collapsed the reads into unique sequences, merging closely related sequences to remove PCR and sequencing errors. V, D and J gene segments were assigned by aligning CDR3 sequences to IMGT reference sequences. For a sequence to be retained, a match of at least six nucleotides to both a V gene segment and a J gene segment was required. Rearrangements were classified as productive when the CDR3 lacked stop codons and remained in frame with V and J, and all other rearrangements were classified as non-productive. CDR3 was defined according to IMGT convention as the region running from the second conserved V-encoded cysteine to the conserved J-encoded phenylalanine. Sequences without an unambiguous match to a single V gene segment were excluded from the earlier analysis of 500 to 700 of the donors. In an earlier analysis of some 590 of the donors, a V segment was called functional when productive rearrangements were above 56.7%, and segregating when the standard deviation between donors exceeded 5%. A statistical classification framework was developed to diagnose cytomegalovirus status using the catalog of TCR beta chain sequences. In a later analysis, TCR nucleotide sequences were compared against IMGT/GENE-DB human TR gene sequences so that V and J genes could be assigned. A later analysis assigned CDR3 sequences and most-parsimonious VDJ recombination scenarios with the TCRdist pipeline. A later analysis defined each TCR beta chain by its CDR3 amino acid sequence plus V-gene family, and excluded reads lacking a unique V-gene family. In a later analysis, 450 to 600 highly shared, low-generation-probability nucleotide sequences were removed to address suspected cross-contamination and a sequencing artifact. A later analysis calculated a clonal expansion index for each public chain from normalized within-repertoire ranks of inferred template counts. In a later analysis, generation probabilities were computed using a VDJ recombination model fitted to out-of-frame rearrangements, and the results were checked against IGoR. In a later analysis, TCR-TCR, TCR-HLA and TCR-CMV co-occurrence was scored with hypergeometric tests, and a repertoire-size bias correction was applied to TCR pairs. To estimate false discovery rates, a later analysis permuted the HLA or CMV assignments 20 times. In a later analysis, co-occurring TCRs were grouped using DBSCAN, with TCRdist sequence similarity added in when clustering inside HLA-allele-positive subsets. Repertoires with fewer than 30,000 or more than 120,000 public chains were left out of co-occurrence clustering, as were a few repertoires with anomalous nucleotide sharing. TCRdb mirrors the immuneACCESS table, restricted to in-frame sequences. Some clones are absent from its copies; in checked studies, under half trace to an unresolved V gene, and the reason for the others is unknown. The DNA gave D and trimming, while V, J and clone size come from that table. The sample contains around 170,000 clones, about 80% of them found a single time. About 1.5% of the sample is in the top ten clones.

The cohort consisted of 666 healthy bone marrow donors. Cohort members were all nominally healthy when sampled, although unrecorded immune exposures were likely present. The donor was CMV seronegative and belonged to the group of over 350 seronegative cohort members. Every donor gave a peripheral blood sample, and the peripheral blood mononuclear cells from that sample were used for TCR beta sequencing. Genomic DNA extraction from the blood cell samples was performed with the Qiagen DNeasy Blood Extraction Kit. Overall study results and their limits: In a later genetic analysis, a missense DCLRE1C variant was associated with V-gene and J-gene trimming of TCR beta chains, and the association was replicated in an independent cohort. Because HLA typing was missing for some donors at each locus, association tests included only the typed subset. Sequencing depth was assumed to be roughly uniform across donors in the presence/absence analyses, though that assumption may not hold. Most TCR sequences were observed very rarely across donors, whereas some public TCRs were present in many individuals. In both the original and validation cohorts, the classifier was reported to diagnose cytomegalovirus status with high specificity and sensitivity. Linkage disequilibrium might explain the correlated functional status among segregating V segments, but an unknown experimental factor could not be ruled out. According to a later analysis, most CMV-associated TCR beta chains appeared to be HLA-restricted, and the HLA associations seemed to be driven largely by CMV exposure. The sequencing pipeline was judged likely to have produced a cluster of highly shared sequence variants as a technical artifact. In a later analysis, HLA-associated TCR beta chains were found to be more clonally expanded and to have lower generation probabilities than equally common non-associated chains. Specific HLA alleles were associated with 16,951 TCR beta sequences at a false discovery rate of 0.05 in a later analysis. In a later genetic analysis, fewer N-insertions in productive TCRs were reported among donors in an Asian-associated ancestry cluster than the roughly 700-donor mean. CMV serostatus was the only immune exposure information available for the cohort. According to a later analysis, parvovirus B19, influenza, CMV and Epstein-Barr virus appeared linked to several top co-occurrence clusters. When HLA alleles, especially DR and DQ, strongly co-occurred, TCR associations were difficult to assign to individual alleles. In an earlier analysis of some 540 of the donors, most TCR beta V segments appeared in productive rearrangements about 87% or about 30% of the time, broadly matching IMGT annotations. This cohort had only TCR beta chains sequenced, and the lack of alpha or paired-chain data limited which features could be detected. According to a later analysis, TCR association rates differed among HLA loci, with DRB1 alleles showing the most associated TCRs and HLA-C alleles showing the fewest. According to the authors, the approach could potentially be generalized to other disease states and immunological phenotypes. A further reported finding was that TCR beta sequences accurately predicted the HLA-A and HLA-B alleles for most subjects in the first cohort. About 15 rarely observed V segments, including chromosome 9 orphons, were excluded from the earlier analysis of almost 600 of the donors because counts were too low. Three of the identified cytomegalovirus-associated TCR beta chains were confirmed in vitro to be specific for cytomegalovirus antigens. A total of fewer than 200 TCR beta chains were listed by the study as associated with cytomegalovirus.

Material for sequencing was PBMCs. The source of this sequence is a man aged 35 to 55 in good health and CMV-seronegative.

The nucleotide sequence is given as TGTGCCAGCAGCTTGATGGGAGGATCCTTCTACGAGCAGTACTTC. The translation is CASSLMGGSFYEQYF. The chain couples TRBV5-4 to TRBJ2-7; a tentative D call is TRBD2 (6 bases match). Looking up the germline V gene (reference sequence) yields CDR1 SGHNT and CDR2 YYREEE. Taken from cysteine to phenylalanine, the CDR3 has 15 residues. Only CDR3 DNA is held: 45 bases, read in frame from base 1. V lost 1 base and J lost 3 bases; the stretch between them is 14 bases long.